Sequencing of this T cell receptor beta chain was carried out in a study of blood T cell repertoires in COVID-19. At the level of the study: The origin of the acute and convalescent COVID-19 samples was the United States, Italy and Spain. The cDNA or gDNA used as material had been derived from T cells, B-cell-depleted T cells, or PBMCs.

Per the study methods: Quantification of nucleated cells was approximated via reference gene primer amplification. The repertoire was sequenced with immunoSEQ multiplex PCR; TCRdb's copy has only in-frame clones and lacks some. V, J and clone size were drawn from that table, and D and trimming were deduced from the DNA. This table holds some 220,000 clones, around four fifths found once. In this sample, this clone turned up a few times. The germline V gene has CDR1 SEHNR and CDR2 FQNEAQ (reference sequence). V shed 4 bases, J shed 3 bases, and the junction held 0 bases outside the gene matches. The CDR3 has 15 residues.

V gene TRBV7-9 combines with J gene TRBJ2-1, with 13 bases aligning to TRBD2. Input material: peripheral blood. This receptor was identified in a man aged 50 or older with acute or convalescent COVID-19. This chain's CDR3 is CASSWTSGGYNEQFF. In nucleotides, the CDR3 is TGTGCCAGCAGCTGGACTAGCGGGGGCTACAATGAGCAGTTCTTC.